These 32 T cell receptor beta chains were sequenced from one sample in a study of OX40 agonist ivuxolimab in advanced cancers. The protocol was immunoSEQ multiplex PCR, while the TCRdb copy is restricted to in-frame clones and leaves out a portion. In the table there are about 83,000 clones, over 75% of which are singletons. The sequences come from CD4+ or CD8+ T cells sorted from blood, collected in a trial of the OX40 agonist ivuxolimab. The receptor set was obtained from an adult with an advanced solid tumor such as melanoma, head and neck, liver or kidney cancer.

This chain uses TRBV4-3 with TRBJ2-1; D unresolved. Germline lookup yields CDR1 LGHNA and CDR2 YSLEER. This CDR3 contains 13 residues. The V gene lost 5 bases and the J gene lost 8 bases, with 13 bases spanning the gap. The CDR3 coding sequence is TGCGCCAGCAGCGAAGCAAAGGGATATGAGCAGTTCTTC. This translates into CASSEAKGYEQFF.

V gene TRBV7-2 combines with J gene TRBJ1-1; no definite D call. Germline-derived CDR1 and CDR2 are SGHTA and FQGNSA. CDR3 length: 13 residues. V lost 5 bases, J lost 4 bases, and 11 bases lay in between. This chain's CDR3 is CASSPPPGTEAFF. DNA of the CDR3: TGTGCCAGCAGCCCACCCCCGGGCACTGAAGCTTTCTTT.

This chain connects TRBV7-3 to TRBJ1-1; unclear D gene. Germline CDR1 is SGHTA and CDR2 is FQGTGA. CDR3 size: 14 residues. V gave up 2 bases and J gave up 1 base, with 8 bases separating them. CDR3 amino acids: CASSLGHSNTEAFF. For the CDR3, the DNA is TGTGCCAGCAGCTTAGGTCACTCGAACACTGAAGCTTTCTTT.

The rearrangement uses TRBV5-6 and TRBJ1-6; no firm D call. The CDR3 loop spans 14 amino acids. Germline V lookup: CDR1 SGHDT, CDR2 YYEEEE. V lost 0 bases to trimming and J lost 10 bases, with 11 bases between them. CDR3 in DNA: TGTGCCAGCAGCTTGGGTCAGACCCCGTCACCCCTCCACTTT. The encoded protein is CASSLGQTPSPLHF.

In this sample, this clone is medium-sized. V is TRBV2 and J is TRBJ1-6; D not certain. This CDR3 region has 15 residues. In germline, CDR1 is SNHLY, CDR2 FYNNEI. V was cut by 7 bases and J by 7 bases, with 17 bases left in between. The CDR3 region is CASTLQSGRNSPLHF. CDR3 coding DNA: TGTGCCAGCACCCTACAGAGTGGGCGGAATTCACCCCTCCACTTT.

The V and J genes are TRBV11-2 and TRBJ1-1; D gene ambiguous. V lost 2 bases, J lost 5 bases, and 6 bases lay in between. CDR3 length equals 12 residues. Germline CDR1 and CDR2: SGHAT and FQNNGV. The CDR3 DNA sequence: TGTGCCAGCAGCTTAAGTATAACTGAAGCTTTCTTT. The encoded protein is CASSLSITEAFF.

The chain recombines TRBV2 with TRBJ2-7; 8 bases fit TRBD2. Germline lookup yields CDR1 SNHLY and CDR2 FYNNEI. With V trimmed by 3 bases and J by 4 bases, 5 bases remained unmatched. This CDR3 comprises 14 residues. Here the CDR3 reads CASSDAGGVYEQYF. For the CDR3, the DNA is TGTGCCAGCAGTGACGCGGGGGGTGTTTACGAGCAGTACTTC.

This chain's CDR3 is CASSPISGGKVDTQYF. CDR3 sequence (DNA): TGTGCCAGTAGTCCCATCAGCGGGGGGAAGGTAGATACGCAGTATTTT. The gene calls are TRBV19 and TRBJ2-3; TRBD2 matches 9 bases. The V gene's germline CDR1 is LNHDA and CDR2 SQIVND (reference sequence). The CDR3 is 16 residues long. Trimming took 5 bases from V and 5 from J; bases not matched to a gene: 11.

There are a few counts of this clone. This chain joins TRBV7-9 and TRBJ1-2, with 8 bases fitting TRBD1. The ends lost 5 bases at V and 4 bases at J; junction bases unmatched: 9. This CDR3 is built from 15 residues. CDR1 SEHNR and CDR2 FQNEAQ come from the germline V gene (reference sequence). The CDR3 sequence: CASSPDRGGSYGYTF. CDR3 sequence (DNA): TGTGCCAGCAGCCCAGACAGGGGAGGAAGCTATGGCTACACCTTC. Based on the CDR3 plus reference TRBV7-9 and TRBJ1-2, the full variable domain is DTGVSQNPRHKITKRGQNVTFRCDPISEHNRLYWYRQTLGQGPEFLTYFQNEAQLEKSRLLSDRFSAERPKGSFSTLEIQRTEQGDSAMYLCASSPDRGGSYGYTFGSGTRLTVV.

This clone appeared a single time. The chain links TRBV23-1 to TRBJ1-3; 7 bases align to TRBD1. TRBV23-1 is recorded as an ORF, its role being uncertain. V was clipped by 4 bases and J by 0 bases; unmatched bases: 9. The CDR3 is made up of 17 amino acids. The CDR3 DNA reads TGCGCCAGCAGTCCCATTGGGACAGCAAACTCTGGAAACACCATATATTTT. This codes for CASSPIGTANSGNTIYF.

The J gene is TRBJ1-2, the V gene TRBV6-1; the D gene is possibly TRBD1 (5 bases). The CDR3 has 15 amino acids. CDR1 and CDR2 (germline): MNHNS, SASEGT. Between the trimmed V and J ends, which lost 5 bases and 6 bases, there was a span of 19 bases. The CDR3 sequence is CASSSGGGERHGYTF. The CDR3 DNA sequence: TGTGCCAGCAGTTCCGGCGGGGGAGAACGTCATGGCTACACCTTC.

The V gene is TRBV7-3, the J gene TRBJ2-7, with D uncertain. V was shortened by 2 bases and J by 1 base, with 3 bases between the two germline ends. Germline CDR1 and CDR2: SGHTA and FQGTGA. This CDR3 spans 12 amino acids. CDR3 sequence reads: CASSLGSYEQYF. Here the CDR3 DNA reads TGTGCCAGCAGCTTAGGGTCCTACGAGCAGTACTTC.

The CDR3 DNA reads as TGCGCCAGCGGGCGGGGGAATGAGCAGTTCTTC. It specifies CASGRGNEQFF. This sequence joins TRBV5-1 and TRBJ2-1; 7 nucleotides agree with TRBD2. This CDR3 has 11 residues. Looked up from germline, CDR1 is SGHRS and CDR2 is YFSETQ. J was trimmed by 7 bases and V by 7 bases; bases with no gene match: 2.

This clone was seen a few times. V is TRBV4-2 and J is TRBJ2-1, with 16 bases lining up with TRBD2. CDR1 LGHNA and CDR2 YNFKEQ come from the germline V gene. V was pared by 4 bases and J by 8 bases, with 2 bases of the junction left unmatched. The CDR3 length is 15 residues. The CDR3 loop reads CASSPGTSGRDEQFF. The CDR3, as DNA: TGTGCCAGCAGCCCCGGGACTAGCGGGAGGGATGAGCAGTTCTTC.

V usage is TRBV12-2 and J usage is TRBJ1-5; TRBD1 is taken as the D call from the table, unchecked against the DNA. TRBV12-2 is reported as a pseudogene. This CDR3 spans 17 amino acids. Here the CDR3 reads CASRLDFGDRAYQPQHF. In nucleotides, the CDR3 is TGTGCAAGTCGCTTAGACTTTGGGGACAGGGCCTATCAGCCCCAGCATTTT.

This sequence joins TRBV10-3 and TRBJ2-3; D not certain. The CDR3 is 13 amino acids. V lost 6 bases and J 1 base, leaving 8 bases between the germline ends. Germline V CDR1 and CDR2: ENHRY, SYGVKD. The DNA for the CDR3 is TGTGCCATCAGGGACCTCCGCACAGATACGCAGTATTTT. This codes for CAIRDLRTDTQYF.

This chain uses TRBV30 with TRBJ2-1; TRBD2 matches at 11 bases. Germline assignment: CDR1 GTSNPN and CDR2 SVGIG (reference sequence). The CDR3 runs to 15 residues. V trimming: 3 bases; J trimming: 4 bases; junction bases outside the gene matches: 5. The CDR3 bases are TGTGCCTGGAGCGCCGGACTAGCGGGTTACAATGAGCAGTTCTTC. Protein product: CAWSAGLAGYNEQFF.

V and J are TRBV19 and TRBJ1-5; 10 nucleotides match TRBD1. This CDR3 region has 15 residues. V gave up 3 bases and J gave up 7 bases; unmatched junction bases: 6. Germline V lookup: CDR1 LNHDA, CDR2 SQIVND (reference sequence). The CDR3 nucleotides read TGTGCCAGTAGTATGCTGACAGGGGGCGGCCAGCCCCAGCATTTT. Residues: CASSMLTGGGQPQHF.

The chain joins TRBV7-6 to TRBJ2-5; 9 nucleotides line up with TRBD2. The CDR3 spans 14 residues. The J segment lost 5 bases and the V segment lost 5 bases, leaving 6 bases of the junction unmatched. CDR1 is SGHVS and CDR2 is FNYEAQ in the germline V gene. The CDR3 spells CASSRAGGSETQYF. The CDR3 DNA follows: TGTGCCAGCAGCCGAGCGGGGGGCAGTGAGACCCAGTACTTC. The full variable domain, in which reference TRBV7-6 and TRBJ2-5 provide the parts outside the CDR3, is GAGVSQSPRYKVTKRGQDVALRCDPISGHVSLYWYRQALGQGPEFLTYFNYEAQQDKSGLPNDRFSAERPEGSISTLTIQRTEQRDSAMYRCASSRAGGSETQYFGPGTRLLVL.

This chain uses TRBV7-3 with TRBJ2-5, with D possibly being TRBD1 (6 bases). CDR3 length: 14 amino acids. Germline lookup yields CDR1 SGHTA and CDR2 FQGTGA. V lost 1 base, J lost 3 bases, and 9 bases lay in between. The CDR3 coding sequence is TGTGCCAGCAGCTTAAGTCCAGGGGAAGAGACCCAGTACTTC. This sequence encodes CASSLSPGEETQYF.

This rearrangement joins TRBV5-1 to TRBJ2-1; possible D gene TRBD2, 6 bases. V was clipped by 0 bases and J by 1 base, with 20 bases between them. CDR1 is SGHRS and CDR2 is YFSETQ in the germline V gene. The CDR3 covers 19 residues. In DNA form, the CDR3 reads TGCGCCAGCAGCTTGGTGGCGGGGTCTAGCCCCAGGTCCTACAATGAGCAGTTCTTC. This encodes CASSLVAGSSPRSYNEQFF.

The chain carries TRBV18 and TRBJ1-1, with D uncertain. The ends were cut back, 3 bases at V and 3 bases at J, with 14 bases in the middle. The CDR3 length is 15 residues. Per the germline V gene, CDR1 is KGHSH and CDR2 is LQKENI. The DNA for the CDR3 is TGTGCCAGCTCACCGGGCACGGCAGCTGACACTGAAGCTTTCTTT. This encodes CASSPGTAADTEAFF.

This clone has only one observation. This sequence joins TRBV6-6 and TRBJ2-1; D remains unclear. The germline V gene has CDR1 MNHNY and CDR2 SVGAGI (reference sequence). Trimming took off 5 bases at V and 8 bases at J, with 10 bases between the two ends. The CDR3 has 12 amino acids. The CDR3 protein is CASSARGDEQFF. In DNA form, the CDR3 reads TGTGCCAGCAGTGCCCGCGGCGATGAGCAGTTCTTC.

V gene TRBV5-1 combines with J gene TRBJ1-5, with D possibly being TRBD1 (5 bases). With 3 bases removed from V and 0 bases from J, the gap between germline ends came to 7 bases. The CDR3 has 14 residues. Germline CDR1 SGHRS, CDR2 YFSETQ. The CDR3 region is CASSSGTSNQPQHF. As DNA, the CDR3 is TGCGCCAGCAGCTCGGGGACTAGCAATCAGCCCCAGCATTTT.

The chain employs TRBV7-2 and TRBJ1-4; D is perhaps TRBD1 (5 bases). Between the trimmed V and J ends, which lost 5 bases and 7 bases, there was a span of 14 bases. The CDR3 spans 14 residues. Germline lookup yields CDR1 SGHTA and CDR2 FQGNSA. The CDR3, as DNA: TGTGCCAGCAGCCTGGTTGGGGCGAGTGAAAAACTGTTTTTT. As protein: CASSLVGASEKLFF.

The gene calls are TRBV9 and TRBJ1-1; 7 bases are shared with TRBD1. V was pared by 0 bases and J by 1 base, with 3 bases of the junction left unmatched. Germline V gene data show CDR1 as SGDLS and CDR2 as YYNGEE. This CDR3 comprises 15 residues. The CDR3 DNA is TGTGCCAGCAGCGTAGGCGGGACAGCGAACACTGAAGCTTTCTTT. Translated: CASSVGGTANTEAFF.

The CDR3 DNA reads as TGTGCCAGCAGCAAAGCGGGGACCCTGGATAGCAATCAGCCCCAGCATTTT. Its protein is CASSKAGTLDSNQPQHF. The chain carries TRBV21-1 and TRBJ1-5. TRBV21-1 is deemed a pseudogene. The CDR3 has 17 amino acids.

The chain employs TRBV10-3 and TRBJ1-3, with TRBD1 identical over 8 bases. V was pared by 5 bases and J by 0 bases, with 6 bases of the junction left unmatched. The germline V gene encodes CDR1 ENHRY and CDR2 SYGVKD. The CDR3 extends over 16 amino acids. As DNA, the CDR3 is TGTGCCATCAGTTCACCGGGACAGGTCTCTGGAAACACCATATATTTT. It encodes CAISSPGQVSGNTIYF.

The chain carries TRBV18 and TRBJ1-2; D ambiguous. The V and J ends lost 3 bases and 3 bases respectively, with 14 bases between them. Looked up from germline, CDR1 is KGHSH and CDR2 is LQKENI. The CDR3 length is 15 residues. The CDR3 loop reads CASSPSVKPDYGYTF. Written as DNA, the CDR3 is TGTGCCAGCTCACCCTCGGTTAAGCCGGACTATGGCTACACCTTC. The full variable domain, rest sourced from reference TRBV18 and TRBJ1-2, is NAGVMQNPRHLVRRRGQEARLRCSPMKGHSHVYWYRQLPEEGLKFMVYLQKENIIDESGMPKERFSAEFPKEGPSILRIQQVVRGDSAAYFCASSPSVKPDYGYTFGSGTRLTVV.

The J gene is TRBJ1-1, the V gene TRBV5-5; 10 positions agree with TRBD1. Per the germline V gene, CDR1 is SGHKS and CDR2 is YYEKEE (reference sequence). Trimming cost V 2 bases and J 0 bases; bases outside gene matches: 10. The CDR3 is 18 residues long. The CDR3 region is CASSLHADRGLVNTEAFF. In DNA form, the CDR3 reads TGTGCCAGCAGCTTACATGCTGACAGGGGGCTCGTGAACACTGAAGCTTTCTTT.

This chain uses TRBV9 with TRBJ2-2, with 8 positions matching TRBD1. In germline, CDR1 is SGDLS, CDR2 YYNGEE. The CDR3 runs to 16 residues. The V gene end was trimmed by 0 bases and the J gene end by 4 bases; junction bases not matched to a gene: 5. The CDR3 is CASSVGAGGSTGELFF. The CDR3 region has the DNA TGTGCCAGCAGCGTAGGGGCAGGGGGCAGCACCGGGGAGCTGTTTTTT.

This chain connects TRBV6-6 to TRBJ2-1; a weak D match, TRBD2 (5 bases). Trimming stripped 8 bases from V and 10 bases from J, with 21 bases between. This CDR3 contains 14 residues. The germline V gene encodes CDR1 MNHNY and CDR2 SVGAGI (reference sequence). The DNA for the CDR3 is TGTGCCAGCGGGAACGGGGTAAGCCCAGAGGAGCAGTTCTTC. Protein sequence: CASGNGVSPEEQFF.